These T cell receptor beta chains were read from a single sample in a study of cytomegalovirus exposure and HLA in healthy donors. Data came from immunoSEQ multiplex PCR; TCRdb stores just in-frame clones and leaves some out. This table has some 150,000 clones, about 75% appearing once. The sample comprised PBMCs. These receptors all come from a woman aged 40 to 50 in good health and CMV-seronegative. The CDR3 runs from the conserved cysteine through the conserved F or W. The order of the fields is clone size, J gene, V gene, D gene, CDR3 DNA, CDR3 protein. A D gene is named only where the DNA matches it firmly. Size is omitted from some rows. Given values are once, few, many or a class for expanded clones.

. | TRBJ2-1 | TRBV19 | . | TGTGCCAGTAGTCCGTGGACTGTGGGGGGTGAGCAGTTCTTC | CASSPWTVGGEQFF
. | TRBJ2-7 | TRBV2 | . | TGTGCCAGCAGCGCATCCGGGACACCCACCTACGAGCAGTACTTC | CASSASGTPTYEQYF
. | TRBJ2-3 | TRBV7-2 | TRBD2 | TGTGCCAGCAGACGAGGGAGGGGTAGCGGGGGGACGCAGTATTTT | CASRRGRGSGGTQYF
few | TRBJ2-7 | TRBV5-1 | TRBD1 | TGCGCCAGCAGCTTGGGGGCAGGGGGCTCCTACGAGCAGTACTTC | CASSLGAGGSYEQYF
once | TRBJ2-5 | TRBV4-3 | TRBD2 | TGCGCCAGCAGCCAAGTGCCTAGCGGGGGGGTAGGCCAAGAGACCCAGTACTTC | CASSQVPSGGVGQETQYF
. | TRBJ1-6 | TRBV28 | TRBD1 | TGTGCCAGCATAGTGGGGACAGGGAGTAATTCACCCCTCCACTTT | CASIVGTGSNSPLHF
. | TRBJ2-5 | TRBV29-1 | . | TGCAGCGTTGATGATCAGGCAGGGTTGGGGGAGACCCAGTACTTC | CSVDDQAGLGETQYF
. | TRBJ1-2 | TRBV28 | . | TGTGCCAGCAGCCACGGGGTGTCATGGGATGGCTACACCTTC | CASSHGVSWDGYTF
. | TRBJ1-2 | TRBV20-1 | . | TGCGTGAGGGGGAGCTATGGCTACACCTTC | CVRGSYGYTF
few | TRBJ1-1 | TRBV29-1 | TRBD1 | TGCAGCGTCAACAGGGGGCTCGACACTGAAGCTTTCTTT | CSVNRGLDTEAFF
. | TRBJ2-3 | TRBV19 | TRBD1 | TGTGCCAGTAGTATGGGACAGTTGATAGATACGCAGTATTTT | CASSMGQLIDTQYF
few | TRBJ2-7 | TRBV5-1 | TRBD2 | TGCGCCAGCAGCTTTTCCCAGCGGGGTTGGGACGAGCAGTACTTC | CASSFSQRGWDEQYF
. | TRBJ2-3 | TRBV9 | . | TGTGCCAGCAGCGCTCGACAGAGCACAGATACGCAGTATTTT | CASSARQSTDTQYF
. | TRBJ2-3 | TRBV5-1 | . | TGCGCCAGCAGCTCGGGGTCCTCCGATAAAAGAGCTTCATACGTTAGGCAGTATTTT | CASSSGSSDKRASYVRQYF
. | TRBJ1-1 | TRBV27 | . | TGTGCCAGCAGTCCCCCCGGGACTGAAGCTTTCTTT | CASSPPGTEAFF
. | TRBJ1-1 | TRBV6-5 | TRBD1 | TGTGCCAGCAACCTTGGACAGGGTAACACTGAAGCTTTCTTT | CASNLGQGNTEAFF
. | TRBJ1-5 | TRBV2 | . | TGTGCCAGCAGCGACAGAATCAATCAGCCCCAGCATTTT | CASSDRINQPQHF
. | TRBJ2-7 | TRBV4-3 | . | TGCGCCAGCAGCCTCGGGACAAGGGGTTCATACGAGCAGTACTTC | CASSLGTRGSYEQYF
few | TRBJ1-1 | TRBV7-3 | TRBD1 | TGTGCCAGCACCCTACGCACAGGGGGAGGAACTGAAGCTTTCTTT | CASTLRTGGGTEAFF
. | TRBJ1-5 | TRBV9 | . | TGTGCCAGCAGCGTAGGAGGGGGAAATCAGCCCCAGCATTTT | CASSVGGGNQPQHF
. | TRBJ1-6 | TRBV7-9 | TRBD1 | TGTGCCAGCAGCCGGGACAGCAAGAATTCACCCCTCCACTTT | CASSRDSKNSPLHF
. | TRBJ2-7 | TRBV27 | . | TGTGCCAGCAGTTCCAGGACAATTTTCTACGAGCAGTACTTC | CASSSRTIFYEQYF
. | TRBJ2-7 | TRBV7-9 | TRBD1 | TGTGCCAGCAGCCTCGGACAGGGGGGGTCGTTGGAGCAGTACTTC | CASSLGQGGSLEQYF
. | TRBJ1-1 | TRBV9 | . | TGTGCCAGCAGCGTAGCTGGTATCAGAAACACTGAAGCTTTCTTT | CASSVAGIRNTEAFF
. | TRBJ2-5 | TRBV5-1 | . | TGCGCCAGCAGCTTGTCCAGGGAGACCCAGTACTTC | CASSLSRETQYF
few | TRBJ1-1 | TRBV5-4 | . | TGTGCCAGCAGCTTGGACAAGAAGAACACTGAAGCTTTCTTT | CASSLDKKNTEAFF